Each of the 10 T cell receptor beta chains below was sequenced from the same sample in a study of Ad26.COV2.S vaccination and SARS-CoV-2 variants. The treatment was: some 20 received Ad26.COV2.S at low or high dose, single or two shots; roughly five received placebo; per-sample allocation not given. Sampling was done on day 63 after the first vaccine or placebo injection. The protocol was immunoSEQ multiplex PCR, while the TCRdb copy is restricted to in-frame clones and leaves out a portion. Among about 440,000 clones listed, about 90% were seen once. Sequenced here: peripheral blood, sampled in a trial of Ad26.COV2.S vaccine versus placebo. These receptors originate from a person between 18 and 60 years old who received the Ad26.COV2.S COVID-19 vaccine or a placebo.

The chain employs TRBV18 and TRBJ2-7; 9 bases match TRBD2. V dropped 1 base and J dropped 4; count of bases not matched to a gene: 2. CDR1 and CDR2 (germline): KGHSH, LQKENI. This CDR3 contains 14 residues. The CDR3 coding sequence is TGTGCCAGCTCACCACTAGCGGGAGTGTACGAGCAGTACTTC. Protein sequence: CASSPLAGVYEQYF. The full variable domain, in which reference TRBV18 and TRBJ2-7 provide the parts outside the CDR3, is NAGVMQNPRHLVRRRGQEARLRCSPMKGHSHVYWYRQLPEEGLKFMVYLQKENIIDESGMPKERFSAEFPKEGPSILRIQQVVRGDSAAYFCASSPLAGVYEQYFGPGTRLTVT.

The gene calls are TRBV11-2 and TRBJ2-7, with 7 bases identical to TRBD1. Germline assignment: CDR1 SGHAT and CDR2 FQNNGV. Unmatched junction bases numbered 21, after V lost 5 bases and J lost 2 bases. This CDR3 has 19 amino acids. CDR3 residues: CASSAVVGRGSLRPYEQYF. The CDR3 DNA reads as TGTGCCAGCAGCGCAGTTGTCGGCAGGGGGTCGCTACGACCCTACGAGCAGTACTTC.

The chain employs TRBV29-1 and TRBJ2-5; a weak D match, TRBD2 (5 bases). The CDR3 spans 13 residues. Germline V gives CDR1 SQVTM, CDR2 ANQGSEA. V lost 3 bases and J 4 bases, leaving 12 bases between the germline ends. The CDR3, as DNA: TGCAGCGTTGATATAAGGAGCGGAGAGACCCAGTACTTC. Translating gives CSVDIRSGETQYF.

The rearrangement uses TRBV29-1 and TRBJ2-2; D call uncertain. This CDR3 is 13 amino acids long. Trimming removed 4 bases at V and 6 bases at J, with 12 bases between. The germline V gene has CDR1 SQVTM and CDR2 ANQGSEA. CDR3 loop: CSVAISSAGELFF. The CDR3 DNA follows: TGCAGCGTTGCCATTAGCTCGGCCGGGGAGCTGTTTTTT.

This sequence joins TRBV18 and TRBJ2-2; 13 bases are a match to TRBD2. This CDR3 is built from 16 residues. Trimming cost V 2 bases and J 5 bases; bases outside gene matches: 2. In germline, CDR1 is KGHSH, CDR2 LQKENI. The CDR3 DNA follows: TGTGCCAGCTCACCAGGACTAGCGGGAGATACCGGGGAGCTGTTTTTT. The encoded protein is CASSPGLAGDTGELFF.

The chain uses TRBV9 and TRBJ2-7; D remains ambiguous. The CDR3 extends over 14 amino acids. V was cut by 0 bases and J by 3 bases, with 10 bases left in between. Looked up from germline, CDR1 is SGDLS and CDR2 is YYNGEE. This chain's CDR3 is CASSVVARDYEQYF. The CDR3 DNA reads as TGTGCCAGCAGCGTAGTTGCTAGGGACTACGAGCAGTACTTC.

The V and J genes are TRBV9 and TRBJ2-5; perhaps D is TRBD1 or TRBD2 (6 bases each). The CDR3 consists of 16 residues. Germline-derived CDR1 and CDR2 are SGDLS and YYNGEE. V lost 0 bases, J lost 2 bases, and 14 bases lay in between. Written as DNA, the CDR3 is TGTGCCAGCAGCGTAGTGACTAGGGGGAAGCAAGAGACCCAGTACTTC. Translating gives CASSVVTRGKQETQYF. Filled out from reference TRBV9 and TRBJ2-5, the complete variable domain reads DSGVTQTPKHLITATGQRVTLRCSPRSGDLSVYWYQQSLDQGLQFLIQYYNGEERAKGNILERFSAQQFPDLHSELNLSSLELGDSALYFCASSVVTRGKQETQYFGPGTRLLVL.

This chain links TRBV27 with TRBJ2-1; possibly TRBD1 for D (5 bases). The CDR3 totals 16 residues. Per the germline V gene, CDR1 is MNHEY and CDR2 is SMNVEV (reference sequence). V dropped 3 bases and J dropped 7 bases, with 19 bases sitting between them. This CDR3 is CASSFIFPPGPNEQFF. The CDR3 nucleotides are TGTGCCAGCAGTTTCATATTCCCTCCAGGGCCTAATGAGCAGTTCTTC.

The CDR3 region has the DNA TGTGCCAGCAGTTTGCTAGTCAACTCCTACGAGCAGTACTTC. Its translation is CASSLLVNSYEQYF. V gene TRBV28 combines with J gene TRBJ2-7; D gene unclear. Looked up from germline, CDR1 is MDHEN and CDR2 is SYDVKM. V was cut by 3 bases and J by 0 bases, with 9 bases left in between. The CDR3 length is 14 residues.

The J gene is TRBJ1-1, the V gene TRBV7-6; possible D gene TRBD1, 6 bases. CDR1 is SGHVS, CDR2 FNYEAQ, per germline. CDR3 length: 15 residues. Trimming left V 5 bases short and J 3 bases short, with 16 bases between. The CDR3 loop is CASSLGTGLYTEAFF. CDR3 in DNA: TGTGCCAGCAGCCTGGGTACAGGGCTTTACACTGAAGCTTTCTTT. Drawing the rest from reference TRBV7-6 and TRBJ1-1, the complete variable domain is GAGVSQSPRYKVTKRGQDVALRCDPISGHVSLYWYRQALGQGPEFLTYFNYEAQQDKSGLPNDRFSAERPEGSISTLTIQRTEQRDSAMYRCASSLGTGLYTEAFFGQGTRLTVV.